What follows are 32 T cell receptor beta chains derived from one specimen sequenced in a study of shared clonotypes between healthy human individuals. TCRdb's copy holds only in-frame clones and misses some; the assay was immunoSEQ multiplex PCR. Among some 2,500,000 clones, over 85% were seen once, and the ten largest hold about 0.34%. The sample comprised naive CD4+ T cells from PBMCs. Subset reported: CD45RA+ positively selected. The receptors originated from a young man in good health. Some clones in this sample may be carry-over from other donors' samples.

This clone was seen only once. This chain uses TRBV6-5 with TRBJ1-5; 11 nucleotides agree with TRBD1. V was pared by 6 bases and J by 9 bases, with 7 bases of the junction left unmatched. Per germline, CDR1 MNHEY and CDR2 SVGAGI. CDR3 size: 14 residues. CDR3 in DNA: TGTGCCAGCAGGAGGACAGGGGGCGGTCGGCCCCAGCATTTT. Protein product: CASRRTGGGRPQHF.

This clone was recorded only once. The V call is TRBV28, the J call TRBJ1-6; unclear D gene. The V gene's germline CDR1 is MDHEN and CDR2 SYDVKM. The CDR3 is 14 residues long. Trimming took off 5 bases at V and 10 bases at J, with 15 bases between the two ends. As DNA, the CDR3 is TGTGCCAGCAGTGCCGGAGGGAGCATCTCACCCCTCCACTTT. Amino acids: CASSAGGSISPLHF. Full variable domain (rest looked up from reference TRBV28 and TRBJ1-6): DVKVTQSSRYLVKRTGEKVFLECVQDMDHENMFWYRQDPGLGLRLIYFSYDVKMKEKGDIPEGYSVSREKKERFSLILESASTNQTSMYLCASSAGGSISPLHFGNGTRLTVT.

CDR3 coding DNA: TGTGCCAGCTCAGCCTCAGGCGGCGGGAAGAGGAACGAGCAGTACTTC. This encodes CASSASGGGKRNEQYF. This chain links TRBV18 with TRBJ2-7, with a weak D call TRBD2 (6 bases). V lost 5 bases to trimming and J lost 5 bases, with 22 bases between them. This CDR3 has 16 amino acids. Germline V lookup: CDR1 KGHSH, CDR2 LQKENI.

This rearrangement joins TRBV19 to TRBJ2-3; D uncertain. The CDR3 extends over 13 amino acids. The germline V gene encodes CDR1 LNHDA and CDR2 SQIVND (reference sequence). V shed 7 bases and J shed 1 base, with 9 bases lying between them. The CDR3 reads CASTLPGTDTQYF. The CDR3 coding sequence is TGTGCCAGTACCCTGCCGGGCACAGATACGCAGTATTTT.

This clone was seen once. The genes are TRBV5-1 and TRBJ1-1, with 7 bases matching TRBD1. V dropped 2 bases and J dropped 5; count of bases not matched to a gene: 12. CDR1 is SGHRS, CDR2 YFSETQ, per germline. This CDR3 region has 16 residues. The CDR3 nucleotides read TGCGCCAGCAGCTTTGGAGGGGGCGGAGGGGATACTGAAGCTTTCTTT. This sequence encodes CASSFGGGGGDTEAFF.

V gene TRBV28 combines with J gene TRBJ2-7; 8 nucleotides agree with TRBD2. CDR1 and CDR2 (germline): MDHEN, SYDVKM. V gave up 7 bases and J gave up 5 bases; unmatched junction bases: 16. The CDR3 sequence is 16 residues long. This CDR3 is CASTPGTTSGLHEQYF. CDR3 DNA: TGTGCCAGCACCCCGGGCACCACTAGCGGTCTCCACGAGCAGTACTTC.

The chain has TRBV5-5 and TRBJ2-2; unclear D gene. The V gene's germline CDR1 is SGHKS and CDR2 YYEKEE (reference sequence). Trimming left V 2 bases short and J 1 base short, with 9 bases between. The CDR3 consists of 15 residues. CDR3 nucleotide sequence: TGTGCCAGCAGCTTATGGTCGGTGAACACCGGGGAGCTGTTTTTT. It encodes CASSLWSVNTGELFF. Full variable domain (rest looked up from reference TRBV5-5 and TRBJ2-2): DAGVTQSPTHLIKTRGQQVTLRCSPISGHKSVSWYQQVLGQGPQFIFQYYEKEERGRGNFPDRFSARQFPNYSSELNVNALLLGDSALYLCASSLWSVNTGELFFGEGSRLTVL.

J is TRBJ1-3 and V is TRBV5-6; possibly TRBD1 for D (5 bases). This CDR3 is 14 amino acids long. The germline V and J ends were trimmed by 4 bases and 0 bases, with 8 bases remaining between them. CDR1 SGHDT and CDR2 YYEEEE come from the germline V gene. The chain's CDR3 is CASSLGHSGNTIYF. CDR3 nucleotide sequence: TGTGCCAGCAGCCTAGGACACTCTGGAAACACCATATATTTT.

The V call is TRBV10-2, the J call TRBJ2-7, with D possibly TRBD1 on 5 matching bases. Germline CDR1 reads WSHSY; CDR2 reads SAAADI. Deletions cut 3 bases from V and 2 bases from J, with 8 bases between. The CDR3 covers 13 residues. The CDR3 region is CASSELQAYEQYF. The CDR3 region has the DNA TGCGCCAGCAGTGAATTACAGGCCTACGAGCAGTACTTC.

The chain links TRBV6-6 to TRBJ2-1; maybe TRBD1 (5 bases). The CDR3 spans 13 residues. The germline V and J ends were trimmed by 6 bases and 6 bases, with 12 bases remaining between them. Per germline, CDR1 MNHNY and CDR2 SVGAGI (reference sequence). CDR3 nucleotides: TGTGCCAGCAGCCTGATGGGGCGCAATGAGCAGTTCTTC. Its protein product is CASSLMGRNEQFF.

This chain uses TRBV5-1 with TRBJ2-1, with a possible D match to TRBD2 (6 bases). This CDR3 is built from 15 residues. Trimming took 4 bases from V and 2 from J, leaving 13 bases between them. Germline CDR1 reads SGHRS; CDR2 reads YFSETQ. CDR3 amino acids: CASSPSPGAYNEQFF. In DNA form, the CDR3 reads TGCGCCAGCAGCCCGTCACCGGGAGCCTACAATGAGCAGTTCTTC.

With regard to this clone: Other DNA variants within this sample encode the same CDR3. CDR3 nucleotides: TGTGCCAGCAGCCCGCCTGGTCAGCCCCAGCATTTT. Its protein is CASSPPGQPQHF. The chain carries TRBV7-2 and TRBJ1-5; D is unresolved. The CDR3 length is 12 residues. The V gene's germline CDR1 is SGHTA and CDR2 FQGNSA. V lost 5 bases and J 6 bases, leaving 8 bases between the germline ends.

The chain uses TRBV11-3 and TRBJ2-3, with 8 bases fitting TRBD1. The V gene end was trimmed by 4 bases and the J gene end by 5 bases; junction bases not matched to a gene: 5. CDR1 and CDR2 from the germline V gene are SGHNT and YENEEA. CDR3 length: 14 residues. CDR3 nucleotides: TGTGCCAGCAGCTCAGGACAGGGTAAAGATACGCAGTATTTT. It specifies CASSSGQGKDTQYF. The full variable domain, with the rest looked up from reference TRBV11-3 and TRBJ2-3, is EAGVVQSPRYKIIEKKQPVAFWCNPISGHNTLYWYLQNLGQGPELLIRYENEEAVDDSQLPKDRFSAERLKGVDSTLKIQPAELGDSAVYLCASSSGQGKDTQYFGPGTRLTVL.

The V and J genes are TRBV4-2 and TRBJ1-2; 9 bases fit TRBD1. The J segment lost 8 bases and the V segment lost 4 bases, leaving 11 bases of the junction unmatched. This CDR3 has 15 residues. Germline-derived CDR1 and CDR2 are LGHNA and YNFKEQ. Here the CDR3 reads CASSLSGTGFFGYTF. CDR3 sequence (DNA): TGTGCCAGCAGCCTATCCGGGACAGGGTTCTTCGGCTACACCTTC.

A remark on this clone: At one end, the junction sequence differs from germline, possibly due to a read error. The chain has TRBV6-5 and TRBJ2-7; D may correspond to TRBD1 or TRBD2 (6 bases each). The germline CDR1 and CDR2 sequences are MNHEY and SVGAGI. CDR3 size: 11 residues. CDR3 amino acids: CASAGGKGVNF. The CDR3 nucleotides are TGTGCCAGCGCGGGCGGGAAGGGGGTGAACTTC.

The rearrangement links TRBV28 to TRBJ2-1; D is undetermined. Trimming shortened V by 3 bases and J by 8 bases, and 26 bases separated the two germline ends. This CDR3 comprises 18 residues. Germline CDR1 is MDHEN and CDR2 is SYDVKM. The DNA for the CDR3 is TGTGCCAGCAGTTTGTTCCGGGCCTCAAGGGCCGCAAGCCATGAGCAGTTCTTC. Translation gives CASSLFRASRAASHEQFF.

The rearrangement uses TRBV6-1 and TRBJ1-3; no clear D. With 3 bases removed from V and 0 bases from J, the gap between germline ends came to 12 bases. CDR1 and CDR2 (germline): MNHNS, SASEGT. CDR3 length: 16 amino acids. CDR3 in DNA: TGTGCCAGCAGTGAGATACCTCAAATCTCTGGAAACACCATATATTTT. Its protein product is CASSEIPQISGNTIYF.

J is TRBJ2-2 and V is TRBV10-3; 8 nucleotides line up with TRBD1. This CDR3 has 16 amino acids. The ends lost 6 bases at V and 2 bases at J; junction bases unmatched: 8. CDR1 is ENHRY, CDR2 SYGVKD, per germline. In DNA, the CDR3 is TGTGCCATCAGCGGACAGGGAGGAGTCAACACCGGGGAGCTGTTTTTT. Protein: CAISGQGGVNTGELFF.

DNA of the CDR3: TGTGCCACCCACGGCGTGGGGGTCGACACTGAAGCTTTCTTT. Its protein product is CATHGVGVDTEAFF. The chain is built from TRBV15 and TRBJ1-1, with TRBD1 as a possible D gene (5 bases). The CDR3 consists of 14 residues. Germline CDR1 and CDR2: LNHNV and YYDKDF (reference sequence). The V end was cut by 8 bases, the J end by 3 bases, with 16 bases between. The complete variable domain, with remaining parts taken from reference TRBV15 and TRBJ1-1, reads DAMVIQNPRYQVTQFGKPVTLSCSQTLNHNVMYWYQQKSSQAPKLLFHYYDKDFNNEADTPDNFQSRRPNTSFCFLDIRSPGLGDTAMYLCATHGVGVDTEAFFGQGTRLTVV.

This clone was detected only a few times. The chain combines TRBV19 with TRBJ1-5; tentatively, D is TRBD1 (5 bases). V gave up 5 bases and J gave up 4 bases, with 9 bases separating them. This CDR3 region has 13 residues. CDR1 LNHDA and CDR2 SQIVND come from the germline V gene (reference sequence). The CDR3 DNA reads TGTGCCAGTAGTTTGACAGCGAATCAGCCCCAGCATTTT. Its translation is CASSLTANQPQHF. The full variable domain, its missing parts supplied by reference TRBV19 and TRBJ1-5, is DGGITQSPKYLFRKEGQNVTLSCEQNLNHDAMYWYRQDPGQGLRLIYYSQIVNDFQKGDIAEGYSVSREKKESFPLTVTSAQKNPTAFYLCASSLTANQPQHFGDGTRLSIL.

V is TRBV19 and J is TRBJ1-5, with TRBD1 identical over 7 bases. CDR3 size: 14 residues. The ends lost 5 bases at V and 6 bases at J; junction bases unmatched: 7. CDR1 is LNHDA, CDR2 SQIVND, per germline (reference sequence). CDR3 sequence reads: CASSYGDRVQPQHF. CDR3 nucleotide sequence: TGTGCCAGTAGTTACGGCGACAGGGTTCAGCCCCAGCATTTT. Complete variable domain (other parts from reference TRBV19 and TRBJ1-5): DGGITQSPKYLFRKEGQNVTLSCEQNLNHDAMYWYRQDPGQGLRLIYYSQIVNDFQKGDIAEGYSVSREKKESFPLTVTSAQKNPTAFYLCASSYGDRVQPQHFGDGTRLSIL.

The V call is TRBV5-5, the J call TRBJ1-5, with 12 bases identical to TRBD1. Germline values: CDR1 SGHKS, CDR2 YYEKEE (reference sequence). This CDR3 spans 16 amino acids. J gave up 1 base and V 5 bases, and 4 bases lay outside the gene matches. The CDR3 bases are TGTGCCAGCAGTCGGGGACAGGGGGCGAGCAATCAGCCCCAGCATTTT. It specifies CASSRGQGASNQPQHF. Full variable domain (missing parts from reference TRBV5-5 and TRBJ1-5): DAGVTQSPTHLIKTRGQQVTLRCSPISGHKSVSWYQQVLGQGPQFIFQYYEKEERGRGNFPDRFSARQFPNYSSELNVNALLLGDSALYLCASSRGQGASNQPQHFGDGTRLSIL.

The chain uses TRBV5-6 and TRBJ1-5; perhaps TRBD1 as D (5 bases). V gave up 2 bases and J gave up 4 bases, with 13 bases separating them. Germline V gives CDR1 SGHDT, CDR2 YYEEEE. The CDR3 covers 15 residues. The CDR3 nucleotides are TGTGCCAGCAGCTTCGGGGGACGGGGAAATCAGCCCCAGCATTTT. It codes for CASSFGGRGNQPQHF.

This clone came up once. The chain links TRBV5-4 to TRBJ2-1; D is undetermined. Germline lookup yields CDR1 SGHNT and CDR2 YYREEE (reference sequence). The V end lost 5 bases, the J end lost 6 bases, and 21 bases lay between the germline ends. CDR3 size: 16 residues. The DNA for the CDR3 is TGTGCCAGCAGTTCCTGGTCGTTGGGCGGCGGCAATGAGCAGTTCTTC. It is translated as CASSSWSLGGGNEQFF. The whole variable domain, remainder taken from reference TRBV5-4 and TRBJ2-1, is ETGVTQSPTHLIKTRGQQVTLRCSSQSGHNTVSWYQQALGQGPQFIFQYYREEENGRGNFPPRFSGLQFPNYSSELNVNALELDDSALYLCASSSWSLGGGNEQFFGPGTRLTVL.

This chain connects TRBV4-3 to TRBJ1-2; D not certain. V lost 3 bases to trimming and J lost 3 bases, with 20 bases between them. Germline V gene lookup returns CDR1 LGHNA and CDR2 YSLEER. The CDR3 covers 17 residues. The CDR3: CASSQAISPGDHYGYTF. CDR3 in DNA: TGCGCCAGCAGCCAGGCGATCAGCCCTGGCGACCACTATGGCTACACCTTC.

With regard to this clone: This same CDR3 is encoded by further DNA sequences in the sample. V and J are TRBV6-6 and TRBJ1-2; 7 positions match TRBD1. The CDR3 length is 14 residues. The germline V gene has CDR1 MNHNY and CDR2 SVGAGI (reference sequence). With V trimmed by 0 bases and J by 8 bases, 6 bases remained unmatched. Written as DNA, the CDR3 is TGTGCCAGCAGTTACTCGAGACAGGGCGAAGGCTACACCTTC. This sequence encodes CASSYSRQGEGYTF.

The rearrangement joins TRBV27 to TRBJ2-6; D is uncertain. The CDR3 contains 16 residues. Trimming removed 7 bases at V and 0 bases at J, with 13 bases between. CDR1 MNHEY and CDR2 SMNVEV come from the germline V gene (reference sequence). The CDR3, as DNA: TGTGCCAGCACCGCCCGGGTTTCCTCTGGGGCCAACGTCCTGACTTTC. Encoded protein: CASTARVSSGANVLTF.

This chain joins TRBV5-1 and TRBJ1-1; D remains ambiguous. The germline gives CDR1 SGHRS, CDR2 YFSETQ. V lost 0 bases and J lost 7, with 13 bases in between. This CDR3 comprises 14 residues. The CDR3 region has the DNA TGCGCCAGCAGCTTGGGACCGGTTGGTGTTGAAGCTTTCTTT. Translated, it gives CASSLGPVGVEAFF.

The chain is built from TRBV10-3 and TRBJ1-6; 11 bases agree with TRBD1. This CDR3 has 15 amino acids. Trimming removed 7 bases from V and 7 bases from J; junction bases left unmatched: 6. Germline CDR1 ENHRY, CDR2 SYGVKD. The CDR3 loop is CAIKGGQGANSPLHF. CDR3 bases: TGTGCCATCAAGGGAGGACAGGGGGCGAATTCACCCCTCCACTTT.

Concerning this clone itself: The sample contains more than one DNA sequence encoding this CDR3. This rearrangement joins TRBV7-2 to TRBJ1-1; possible D gene TRBD1, 5 bases. V was clipped by 4 bases and J by 5 bases, with 14 bases between them. Germline CDR1 reads SGHTA; CDR2 reads FQGNSA. CDR3 length: 14 residues. The CDR3 region has the DNA TGTGCCAGCAGCTCCCGGACGGGGGGGACTGAAGCTTTCTTT. It specifies CASSSRTGGTEAFF. The whole variable domain, filled in from reference TRBV7-2 and TRBJ1-1, reads GAGVSQSPSNKVTEKGKDVELRCDPISGHTALYWYRQSLGQGLEFLIYFQGNSAPDKSGLPSDRFSAERTGGSVSTLTIQRTQQEDSAVYLCASSSRTGGTEAFFGQGTRLTVV.

This chain connects TRBV28 to TRBJ1-4; 7 bases agree with TRBD1. This CDR3 is 14 amino acids long. CDR1 is MDHEN and CDR2 is SYDVKM in the germline V gene. The ends lost 3 bases at V and 10 bases at J; junction bases unmatched: 8. The CDR3 DNA reads TGTGCCAGCAGTTTCTCGACAGGGTCGGGAAAACTGTTTTTT. Amino acid sequence: CASSFSTGSGKLFF.

This clone has only one observation. Other DNA sequences from this sample encode an identical CDR3 as well. The chain couples TRBV5-4 to TRBJ2-7, with 11 bases matching TRBD2. CDR3 length: 15 residues. V was clipped by 2 bases and J by 1 base; unmatched bases: 2. Germline-derived CDR1 and CDR2 are SGHNT and YYREEE (reference sequence). CDR3 sequence reads: CASSFGTSGSYEQYF. The CDR3 bases are TGTGCCAGCAGCTTCGGGACTAGCGGTTCCTACGAGCAGTACTTC.